The entry below describes one TCR beta chain. The antigen is unknown. This sample is drawn from a study of blood T cells in healthy people across ages. Study-wide points: Whereas aged donors had fewer naive CD4+ cells, long-lived donors had more of them and higher diversity.

CDR3 length: 19 residues. The J segment lost 5 bases and the V segment lost 2 bases, leaving 17 bases of the junction unmatched. Per sample, extraction of total RNA gave at least 6 micrograms in every case. Together with a sample-barcoded 5' primer, a J-beta primer mix was included in a second PCR lasting roughly 7 to 11 cycles. The template-switch adaptor was a 5' adaptor with 12 random nucleotides. It tagged each cDNA molecule. A single record per CDR3 protein comes from TCRdb applying MiXCR to the 5' RACE reads. The table lists about 1.4 million distinct CDR3 sequences, 59% of them singletons. Sequencing was carried out using blood. The chain joins TRBV12-3 or TRBV12-4 to TRBJ2-3, with 9 bases lining up with TRBD2. The sequence derives from a young man in good health. The CDR3 loop is CASSLILLAGSELGDTQYF. In nucleotides, the CDR3 is TGTGCCAGCAGTTTAATCCTCCTAGCGGGATCTGAGCTGGGAGATACGCAGTATTTT.